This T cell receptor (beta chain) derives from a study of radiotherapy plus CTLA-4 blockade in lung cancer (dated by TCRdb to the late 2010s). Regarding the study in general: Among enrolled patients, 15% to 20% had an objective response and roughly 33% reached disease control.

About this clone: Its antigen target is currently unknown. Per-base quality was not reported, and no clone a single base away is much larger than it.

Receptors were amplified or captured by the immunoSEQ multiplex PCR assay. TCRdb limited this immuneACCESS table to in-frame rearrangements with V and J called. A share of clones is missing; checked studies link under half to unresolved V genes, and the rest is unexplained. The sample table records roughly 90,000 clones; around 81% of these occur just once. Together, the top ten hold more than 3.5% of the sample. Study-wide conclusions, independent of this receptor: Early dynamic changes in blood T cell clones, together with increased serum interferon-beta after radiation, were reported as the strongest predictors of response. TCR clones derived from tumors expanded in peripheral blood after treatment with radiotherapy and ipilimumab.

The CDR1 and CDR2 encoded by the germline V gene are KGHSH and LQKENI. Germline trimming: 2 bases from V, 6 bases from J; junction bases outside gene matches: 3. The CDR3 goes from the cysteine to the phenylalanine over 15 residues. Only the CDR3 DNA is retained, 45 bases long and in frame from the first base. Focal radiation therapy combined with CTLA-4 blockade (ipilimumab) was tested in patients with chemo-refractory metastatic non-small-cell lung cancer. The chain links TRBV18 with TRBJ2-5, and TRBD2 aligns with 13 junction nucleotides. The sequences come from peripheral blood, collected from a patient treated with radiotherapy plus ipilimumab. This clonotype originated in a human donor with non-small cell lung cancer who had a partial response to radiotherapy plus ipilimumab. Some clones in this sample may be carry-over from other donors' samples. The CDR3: CASSPGLAGVKTQYF. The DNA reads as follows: TGTGCCAGCTCACCAGGACTAGCGGGGGTAAAGACCCAGTACTTC.